These 17 T cell receptor beta chains were all obtained from the same sample, sequenced in a study of TIL therapy for anti-PD-1-resistant metastatic lung cancer. This sample's time point: pre-treatment sample, taken before nivolumab and TIL therapy. Sequencing used immunoSEQ v3. TCRdb's table, derived via immunoSEQ multiplex PCR, lists solely in-frame clones and lacks some. The data hold 35,000 to 55,000 clones, with less than 80% observed a single time. The source material was blood, sampled at baseline. The source of these receptors is a man between 65 and 85 years old with non-small cell lung cancer.

The chain recombines TRBV6-5 with TRBJ2-4; D perhaps matches TRBD2 (6 bases). Germline CDR1 MNHEY, CDR2 SVGAGI. V was cut by 5 bases and J by 4 bases, with 12 bases left in between. This CDR3 is built from 14 residues. CDR3 in DNA: TGTGCCAGCAGTGTCGCGGGACCAAAAAACATTCAGTACTTC. Its translation is CASSVAGPKNIQYF.

The genes are TRBV6-6 and TRBJ2-3; D is undetermined. V was trimmed by 7 bases and J by 0 bases, leaving 17 bases between them. Germline V lookup: CDR1 MNHNY, CDR2 SVGAGI (reference sequence). This CDR3 has 16 amino acids. CDR3 bases: TGTGCCAGCATGGCCCAAAAAGGCGGAAGCACAGATACGCAGTATTTT. It specifies CASMAQKGGSTDTQYF.

The chain has TRBV5-8 and TRBJ1-5; weak D call: TRBD1 (5 bases). V lost 2 bases and J lost 1, with 13 bases in between. The CDR3 contains 16 residues. CDR1 SGHTS and CDR2 YDEGEE come from the germline V gene. The CDR3 here is CASSFFQGNSNQPQHF. The DNA for the CDR3 is TGTGCCAGCAGCTTCTTTCAGGGCAACAGCAATCAGCCCCAGCATTTT.

The V gene is TRBV7-2, the J gene TRBJ1-1; TRBD1 matches at 7 bases. J was trimmed by 0 bases and V by 1 base; bases with no gene match: 2. The germline gives CDR1 SGHTA, CDR2 FQGNSA. The CDR3 sequence is 15 residues long. Here the CDR3 DNA reads TGTGCCAGCAGCTTAGTGGGACAGCTGAACACTGAAGCTTTCTTT. Its protein is CASSLVGQLNTEAFF. The full variable domain, rest sourced from reference TRBV7-2 and TRBJ1-1, is GAGVSQSPSNKVTEKGKDVELRCDPISGHTALYWYRQSLGQGLEFLIYFQGNSAPDKSGLPSDRFSAERTGGSVSTLTIQRTQQEDSAVYLCASSLVGQLNTEAFFGQGTRLTVV.

This sequence joins TRBV5-4 and TRBJ2-7, with 8 bases matching TRBD1. Trimming cost V 4 bases and J 6 bases; bases outside gene matches: 12. Germline loops: CDR1 SGHNT, CDR2 YYREEE (reference sequence). This CDR3 has 15 amino acids. The CDR3 nucleotides read TGTGCCAGCAGCCTGACAGGGGACCCCTGGGGCGAGCAGTACTTC. Encoded protein: CASSLTGDPWGEQYF.

The chain combines TRBV7-9 with TRBJ2-2, with D uncertain. The V end lost 1 base, the J end lost 4 bases, and 22 bases lay between the germline ends. The CDR3 runs 19 residues. CDR1 and CDR2 from the germline V gene are SEHNR and FQNEAQ (reference sequence). For the CDR3, the DNA is TGTGCCAGCAGCTTAGTAGGTTGGGGATCCCAGGCGATCACCGGGGAGCTGTTTTTT. Protein: CASSLVGWGSQAITGELFF.

CDR3 in DNA: TGTGCCAGCAGCGAGGACAGGAGGATCAATGAGCAGTTCTTC. Translated, it gives CASSEDRRINEQFF. The chain carries TRBV9 and TRBJ2-1; 7 bases agree with TRBD1. This CDR3 has 14 amino acids. Trimming removed 3 bases from V and 6 bases from J; junction bases left unmatched: 6. Germline CDR1 and CDR2: SGDLS and YYNGEE.

The chain has TRBV5-4 and TRBJ1-2; TRBD1 matches at 9 bases. CDR3 length: 14 amino acids. The V gene end was trimmed by 4 bases and the J gene end by 8 bases; junction bases not matched to a gene: 9. From germline, CDR1 is SGHNT and CDR2 YYREEE (reference sequence). In DNA form, the CDR3 reads TGTGCCAGCAGCCCGGGACAGGGAATATCAGGCTACACCTTC. It specifies CASSPGQGISGYTF.

The chain carries TRBV6-5 and TRBJ2-7, with 8 bases that match TRBD2. CDR3 length: 15 amino acids. CDR1 MNHEY and CDR2 SVGAGI come from the germline V gene. J was trimmed by 1 base and V by 1 base; bases with no gene match: 3. CDR3: CASSYFREGSYEQYF. CDR3 DNA: TGTGCCAGCAGTTACTTCCGGGAGGGATCCTACGAGCAGTACTTC.

The chain combines TRBV10-1 with TRBJ1-5; a weak D match, TRBD1 (5 bases). V was trimmed by 5 bases and J by 3 bases, leaving 23 bases between them. Germline V gene sequence: CDR1 WNHNN, CDR2 SYGVQD (reference sequence). The CDR3 totals 18 residues. CDR3 protein: CASSRSKDKRGSNQPQHF. The CDR3 DNA is TGCGCCAGCAGTAGGTCGAAAGACAAGAGGGGCTCCAATCAGCCCCAGCATTTT.

In the case of this clone: One junction end does not reproduce the germline sequence, and a read error may be involved. The rearrangement links TRBV19 to TRBJ2-5, with 7 bases identical to TRBD2. The CDR3 length is 14 residues. The germline V gene encodes CDR1 LNHDA and CDR2 SQIVND (reference sequence). CDR3 residues: CAGSPGGYRETQYF. The CDR3 DNA is TGTGCCGGTAGCCCGGGAGGCTATAGGGAGACCCAGTACTTC.

This clone appeared a few times. The chain employs TRBV5-1 and TRBJ2-5; no definite D call. Deletions cut 3 bases from V and 4 bases from J, with 4 bases between. The CDR3 consists of 11 residues. The germline gives CDR1 SGHRS, CDR2 YFSETQ. The CDR3 bases are TGCGCCAGCAGCTCCGGAGAGACCCAGTACTTC. It yields the protein CASSSGETQYF.

The V call is TRBV15, the J call TRBJ2-3; 12 bases line up with TRBD2. There are 16 residues in the CDR3. V trimming: 4 bases; J trimming: 2 bases; junction bases outside the gene matches: 4. Per germline, CDR1 LNHNV and CDR2 YYDKDF (reference sequence). The CDR3 DNA reads TGTGCCACCAGCAAGACTAGCGGGAGAGCCACAGATACGCAGTATTTT. It codes for CATSKTSGRATDTQYF.

This chain links TRBV28 with TRBJ2-2, with 11 bases fitting TRBD2. V shed 1 base, J shed 3 bases, and the junction held 4 bases outside the gene matches. This CDR3 region has 17 residues. In germline, CDR1 is MDHEN, CDR2 SYDVKM. DNA of the CDR3: TGTGCCAGCAGTTTATTAGGTAGCGGGAGGGACACCGGGGAGCTGTTTTTT. Residues: CASSLLGSGRDTGELFF.

V usage is TRBV7-3 and J usage is TRBJ2-3; 7 bases are a match to TRBD2. This CDR3 has 16 residues. Germline-derived CDR1 and CDR2 are SGHTA and FQGTGA. V was pared by 1 base and J by 2 bases, with 6 bases of the junction left unmatched. CDR3 sequence (DNA): TGTGCCAGCAGCTTAAGGCCGGGACTAAACACAGATACGCAGTATTTT. Translation gives CASSLRPGLNTDTQYF.

The V and J genes are TRBV2 and TRBJ2-1, with 8 positions matching TRBD2. Germline loops: CDR1 SNHLY, CDR2 FYNNEI. J was trimmed by 3 bases and V by 6 bases; bases with no gene match: 7. The CDR3 totals 15 residues. The CDR3 region has the DNA TGTGCCAGCAGCGAATTCAGCGGGAGCTACAATGAGCAGTTCTTC. The encoded protein is CASSEFSGSYNEQFF. Based on the CDR3 plus reference TRBV2 and TRBJ2-1, the full variable domain is EPEVTQTPSHQVTQMGQEVILRCVPISNHLYFYWYRQILGQKVEFLVSFYNNEISEKSEIFDDQFSVERPDGSNFTLKIRSTKLEDSAMYFCASSEFSGSYNEQFFGPGTRLTVL.

The CDR3 sequence is CASSFFLVKGAHEQYF. CDR3 bases: TGCGCCAGCAGCTTCTTTCTAGTCAAGGGGGCCCACGAGCAGTACTTC. The chain recombines TRBV5-1 with TRBJ2-7, with 7 bases that match TRBD1. J gave up 5 bases and V 2 bases, and 13 bases lay outside the gene matches. CDR3 length equals 16 residues. Germline CDR1 SGHRS, CDR2 YFSETQ.